This T cell receptor (beta chain) appears in the sequencing data of a study of T cell repertoires in cytomegalovirus infection. Study-level background: The authors used CMV epitopes that were HLA-C-restricted (recently identified) and HLA-B-restricted (well studied). Overall study findings and caveats: Dominating the ex vivo response were TCR beta clonotypes that were CMV-specific and HLA-C-restricted. Based on cumulative public TCR beta family frequency, carriers of CMV plus the relevant HLA were identified.

Turning to this clonotype: Antigen: not known.

Trimming pared 5 bases from V and 5 bases from J, leaving 16 bases between. This CDR3 has 15 residues. Looked up from germline, CDR1 is SGHTA and CDR2 is FQGNSA. TCRdb used MiXCR to reprocess the reads, holding one entry per CDR3 protein. Among approximately 990,000 distinct CDR3 sequences listed, about a third were seen once. The receptor was derived from a human donor in good health (CMV status not recorded). Some clones in this sample may be carry-over from other donors' samples. The V and J genes are TRBV7-2 and TRBJ1-5; no clear D gene. Here the sequenced sample was cultured CD8+ T cells from PBMCs, taken from culture after CMV antigen stimulation. CDR3 DNA sequence: TGTGCCAGCAGCCTACCGGGCCCGTTAGATCAGCCCCAGCATTTT. Translation gives CASSLPGPLDQPQHF.